Detailed here is one TCR beta chain. This entry is derived from a study of blood T cell repertoires in COVID-19. Study overall: The samples span acute and convalescent COVID-19 from the United States, Italy and Spain. PBMCs, B-cell-depleted T cells, or T cells provided the cDNA or gDNA that made up the material.

The CDR3 extends over 12 amino acids. Germline values: CDR1 SNHLY, CDR2 FYNNEI. The V and J ends lost 4 bases and 6 bases respectively, with 7 bases between them. Per the original data handling: Amplified reference gene primers provided the basis for estimating nucleated cell counts. Profiling relied on immunoSEQ multiplex PCR, and the TCRdb table lists in-frame clones only, not all of them. Clone size and the V and J calls come from that table; the DNA yielded D and trimming. The table records 150,000 or so clones, around 81% of them present only once. The TCR sequence derives from a woman aged 55-70 years with acute or convalescent COVID-19. V gene TRBV2 combines with J gene TRBJ2-1; tentative D call: TRBD1 (6 bases). The specimen sequenced was peripheral blood. The CDR3 sequence: CASSVGGNEQFF. CDR3 nucleotides: TGTGCCAGCAGTGTAGGGGGCAATGAGCAGTTCTTC.